Sequencing of this T cell receptor beta chain was carried out in a study of human T cells and chemical hapten exposure. The sample holds many counts of this clonotype. Described time point: patch test 2, 6 weeks after DPC sensitization. Treatment reported: therapeutic diphenylcyclopropenone sensitization with weekly scalp DPC. MiXCR was run by TCRdb on the RACE reads, yielding one entry per CDR3 protein. Among about 94,000 distinct CDR3 sequences listed, approximately 9.3% were seen once. The V gene lost 0 bases and the J gene lost 6 bases, with 17 bases spanning the gap. The length of the CDR3 is 17 residues. Per germline, CDR1 KGHDR and CDR2 SFDVKD.

The chain is built from TRBV24-1 and TRBJ2-1; weak D call: TRBD1 (5 bases). The sequencing used whole blood, collected in connection with sensitization to the hapten diphenylcyclopropenone (DPC). The source is a woman in her forties with alopecia areata. Some clones in this sample may be carry-over from other donors' samples. Here the CDR3 DNA reads TGTGCCACCAGTGATTTGGGTTCTTGGGGCAGTATCAATGAGCAGTTCTTC. Protein product: CATSDLGSWGSINEQFF.